Each of the 32 T cell receptor beta chains below was sequenced from the same sample in a study of vaccination and CD4 T cells after COVID-19. Sequencing of the DNA from cultured CD4+ T cells was carried out with the Oncomine TCR Beta short-read assay. TCRdb re-derived calls from the PCR reads in MiXCR, one entry per CDR3 protein. The table includes over 9,000 distinct CDR3 sequences, roughly 45% detected once. Indicated treatment: roughly 11-day PBMC culture with coronavirus spike peptide pools or control peptides (ViraFEST assay). Their antigen targets remain unknown. The sample comprised CD4+ T cells from blood, cultured in vitro. Every receptor here comes from a human donor who had recovered from COVID-19.

The rearrangement joins TRBV12-3 or TRBV12-4 to TRBJ1-1; TRBD1 is a possible D gene (5 bases). V was shortened by 4 bases and J by 0 bases, with 9 bases between the two germline ends. CDR3 length: 14 amino acids. CDR3 region: CASSWGGMNTEAFF. CDR3 nucleotide sequence: TGTGCCAGCAGTTGGGGGGGTATGAACACTGAAGCTTTCTTT.

The chain couples TRBV2 to TRBJ2-3; 8 bases are shared with TRBD2. V was pared by 5 bases and J by 10 bases, with 11 bases of the junction left unmatched. The CDR3 runs to 14 residues. Germline CDR1 SNHLY, CDR2 FYNNEI. The CDR3 coding sequence is TGTGCCAGCAGTCCCACCGGGACTAGGGGATCGCAGTATTTT. This translates into CASSPTGTRGSQYF.

This clonotype has only a few counts. The chain is built from TRBV24-1 and TRBJ1-1, with a weak D call TRBD1 (5 bases). The V end was cut by 4 bases, the J end by 1 base, with 18 bases between. Germline V gives CDR1 KGHDR, CDR2 SFDVKD. The length of the CDR3 is 17 residues. CDR3 region: CATSEGRQRGKNTEAFF. CDR3 sequence (DNA): TGTGCCACCAGTGAGGGACGACAGAGAGGAAAGAACACTGAAGCTTTCTTT.

The chain is built from TRBV6-1 and TRBJ1-1; D is ambiguous. V lost 6 bases and J 1 base, leaving 12 bases between the germline ends. Germline V CDR1 and CDR2: MNHNS, SASEGT. The CDR3 extends over 14 amino acids. CDR3 DNA: TGTGCCAGCAGGGAGACACTGGGGAACACTGAAGCTTTCTTT. Translation: CASRETLGNTEAFF.

The chain couples TRBV5-4 to TRBJ1-1; 7 bases fit TRBD1. Trimming at V came to 4 bases and at J to 1 base, leaving 10 bases not matched to a gene. Germline lookup yields CDR1 SGHNT and CDR2 YYREEE (reference sequence). CDR3 length: 16 amino acids. CDR3 sequence: CASSPSHRGENTEAFF. In DNA form, the CDR3 reads TGTGCCAGCAGCCCGTCCCACAGGGGCGAGAACACTGAAGCTTTCTTT.

This chain uses TRBV3-1 with TRBJ1-2; no definite D call. The V gene lost 4 bases and the J gene lost 4 bases, with 10 bases spanning the gap. This CDR3 has 13 amino acids. The germline CDR1 and CDR2 sequences are LGHDT and YNNKEL (reference sequence). The CDR3 coding sequence is TGTGCCAGCAGCCCCGGTCCGGTCTATGGCTACACCTTC. Protein product: CASSPGPVYGYTF.

A few counts support this clonotype. The V and J genes are TRBV15 and TRBJ1-1; D gene uncertain. V was cut by 0 bases and J by 5 bases, with 22 bases left in between. This CDR3 region has 18 residues. Germline CDR1 and CDR2: LNHNV and YYDKDF (reference sequence). CDR3 protein: CATSRDIKAGTKTTEAFF. CDR3 in DNA: TGTGCCACCAGCAGAGATATAAAGGCAGGCACCAAGACGACTGAAGCTTTCTTT.

The rearrangement joins TRBV6-1 to TRBJ2-3; 9 bases are shared with TRBD1. The V and J ends lost 5 bases and 3 bases, in that order; junction bases with no gene match: 6. The CDR3 has 15 amino acids. Germline CDR1 and CDR2: MNHNS and SASEGT. This CDR3 is CASSQWDRVTDTQYF. The DNA for the CDR3 is TGTGCCAGCAGTCAATGGGACAGGGTAACAGATACGCAGTATTTT.

The V gene is TRBV20-1, the J gene TRBJ1-1, with a weak D call TRBD1 (6 bases). The ends were cut back, 4 bases at V and 1 base at J, with 16 bases in the middle. This CDR3 is 15 amino acids long. CDR1 is DFQATT and CDR2 is SNEGSKA in the germline V gene (reference sequence). CDR3 DNA sequence: TGCAGTGCTACAAGGGGGTCCTTCTGGAACACTGAAGCTTTCTTT. This translates into CSATRGSFWNTEAFF.

The sample holds a few counts of this clonotype. The rearrangement links TRBV4-1 to TRBJ2-7; the match to TRBD1 covers 8 bases. CDR3 length equals 15 residues. Losses at the gene ends were 2 bases for V and 1 base for J; bases not matched to a gene: 4. Germline V gene data show CDR1 as MGHRA and CDR2 as YSYEKL. CDR3 in amino acids: CASSQRDRLSYEQYF. The CDR3, as DNA: TGCGCCAGCAGCCAACGGGACAGGCTTTCCTACGAGCAGTACTTC.

This clonotype was counted a few times. J is TRBJ2-7 and V is TRBV2; TRBD1 agrees at 9 bases. Unmatched junction bases numbered 8, after V lost 3 bases and J lost 5 bases. Germline CDR1 and CDR2: SNHLY and FYNNEI. The CDR3 covers 15 residues. The CDR3: CASSDAGTGTNEQYF. The CDR3 nucleotides read TGTGCCAGCAGTGATGCCGGGACAGGGACCAACGAGCAGTACTTC.

This clonotype was counted a few times. The chain couples TRBV10-3 to TRBJ1-2, with D perhaps matching TRBD1 (5 bases). Germline-derived CDR1 and CDR2 are ENHRY and SYGVKD. The CDR3 runs to 15 residues. V lost 3 bases to trimming and J lost 9 bases, with 20 bases between them. The CDR3 here is CAISDHGGRSVSYTF. CDR3 nucleotide sequence: TGTGCCATCAGTGACCACGGGGGGAGATCGGTGAGCTACACCTTC.

This clonotype turned up a few times. The rearrangement uses TRBV7-2 and TRBJ1-1; 7 bases match TRBD1. The trim removed 5 bases at V and 4 bases at J, leaving 7 bases unmatched. The CDR3 has 14 amino acids. Germline CDR1 is SGHTA and CDR2 is FQGNSA. The CDR3, as DNA: TGTGCCAGCAGCGTACAGGGGTCGGGCACTGAAGCTTTCTTT. This gives the protein CASSVQGSGTEAFF.

In regard to this clonotype: The germline gene is not matched at one end of the junction; a read error may be the cause. J is TRBJ1-1 and V is TRBV5-3; D gene uncertain. TRBV5-3 is an open reading frame, and its role is uncertain. The CDR3 has 11 amino acids. CDR3 amino acids: CASSFRAEAFF. CDR3 coding DNA: TGTGCCAGCAGCTTCCGGGCTGAAGCTTTCTTT.

The rearrangement links TRBV4-2 to TRBJ1-2; D might be TRBD1 (5 bases). The CDR3 loop spans 16 amino acids. V lost 0 bases, J lost 4 bases, and 15 bases lay in between. Germline-derived CDR1 and CDR2 are LGHNA and YNFKEQ. This CDR3 is CASSQDRRGAAYGYTF. CDR3 DNA: TGTGCCAGCAGCCAAGATCGTAGAGGGGCTGCCTATGGCTACACCTTC.

This sequence joins TRBV5-1 and TRBJ2-4, with D possibly matching TRBD2 (7 bases). The V and J ends lost 0 bases and 1 base respectively, with 14 bases between them. Germline V gives CDR1 SGHRS, CDR2 YFSETQ. The CDR3 loop spans 17 amino acids. The CDR3 bases are TGCGCCAGCAGCTTGGAGGGGGGGCGGCTTGCCAAAAACATTCAGTACTTC. Residues: CASSLEGGRLAKNIQYF. The entire variable domain, with the rest obtained from reference TRBV5-1 and TRBJ2-4, is as follows: KAGVTQTPRYLIKTRGQQVTLSCSPISGHRSVSWYQQTPGQGLQFLFEYFSETQRNKGNFPGRFSGRQFSNSRSEMNVSTLELGDSALYLCASSLEGGRLAKNIQYFGAGTRLSVL.

The J gene is TRBJ2-3, the V gene TRBV9; D might be TRBD1 or TRBD2, each matching 5 bases. Germline lookup yields CDR1 SGDLS and CDR2 YYNGEE. V lost 0 bases, J lost 0 bases, and 11 bases lay in between. CDR3 length equals 16 residues. The CDR3 is CASSVERGVSTDTQYF. DNA for the CDR3: TGTGCCAGCAGCGTAGAGAGGGGCGTTAGCACAGATACGCAGTATTTT.

V and J are TRBV2 and TRBJ2-7; D not certain. CDR1 and CDR2 (germline): SNHLY, FYNNEI. CDR3 length: 12 residues. V lost 4 bases and J lost 6, with 10 bases in between. Written as DNA, the CDR3 is TGTGCCAGCAGTGCCAGTTCGATCGAGCAGTACTTC. It is translated as CASSASSIEQYF.

The count of this clonotype is one. This chain joins TRBV30 and TRBJ1-6; D ambiguous. CDR3 length: 15 residues. The germline V gene has CDR1 GTSNPN and CDR2 SVGIG (reference sequence). Trimming pared 0 bases from V and 0 bases from J, leaving 6 bases between. CDR3 in amino acids: CAWSVINSYNSPLHF. The CDR3 DNA sequence: TGTGCCTGGAGTGTGATCAACTCCTATAATTCACCCCTCCACTTT.

The gene calls are TRBV6-1 and TRBJ1-5, with a possible D match to TRBD1 (6 bases). Near its end, the DNA agrees better with TRBJ2-3, so the J call may be wrong. Germline CDR1 and CDR2: MNHNS and SASEGT. The CDR3 spans 14 residues. CDR3 in amino acids: CASSQGTSNQPQYF. In DNA, the CDR3 is TGTGCCAGCAGTCAGGGGACCTCTAATCAGCCCCAGTATTTT.

V and J are TRBV14 and TRBJ1-1; D is undetermined. Germline CDR1 is SGHDN and CDR2 is FVKESK. This CDR3 region has 14 residues. V was shortened by 7 bases and J by 4 bases, with 16 bases between the two germline ends. CDR3 nucleotides: TGTGCCAGCACCTCCTATTCTGGAACCACTGAAGCTTTCTTT. It yields the protein CASTSYSGTTEAFF.

This clonotype was seen more than once but under ten times. This chain connects TRBV5-6 to TRBJ1-1, with 8 positions matching TRBD1. Germline CDR1 is SGHDT and CDR2 is YYEEEE. J was trimmed by 1 base and V by 5 bases; bases with no gene match: 10. This CDR3 spans 16 amino acids. The CDR3 sequence is CASSSGTGHPNTEAFF. CDR3 in DNA: TGTGCCAGCAGTTCCGGGACAGGACACCCGAACACTGAAGCTTTCTTT.

This chain links TRBV4-2 with TRBJ2-3; 9 bases map to TRBD2. This CDR3 is built from 16 residues. Germline lookup yields CDR1 LGHNA and CDR2 YNFKEQ. J was trimmed by 4 bases and V by 0 bases; bases with no gene match: 5. CDR3 DNA sequence: TGTGCCAGCAGCCAAGAAAACCTAGCGGGGTCAGATACGCAGTATTTT. Its protein is CASSQENLAGSDTQYF.

The V call is TRBV12-1, the J call TRBJ2-5; TRBD2 is the table's D call and was not checked against the DNA. TRBV12-1 is described as a pseudogene. The CDR3 spans 14 residues. In DNA, the CDR3 is TGTGTCAGCAGCGGGGGGACTATTTTTGGGACCCAGTACTTC. It encodes CVSSGGTIFGTQYF.

V is TRBV10-2 and J is TRBJ1-6, with TRBD1 matching 8 bases. The J segment lost 6 bases and the V segment lost 9 bases, leaving 10 bases of the junction unmatched. From germline, CDR1 is WSHSY and CDR2 SAAADI. This CDR3 has 15 residues. DNA of the CDR3: TGCGCCAGTCTCCCCAGGACAGGGTTTAATTCACCCCTCCACTTT. Encoded protein: CASLPRTGFNSPLHF.

J is TRBJ2-5 and V is TRBV20-1, with a tentative D call TRBD2 (7 bases). V was shortened by 4 bases and J by 4 bases, with 13 bases between the two germline ends. Germline V CDR1 and CDR2: DFQATT, SNEGSKA (reference sequence). The CDR3 runs 13 residues. CDR3 loop: CSAKRGARETQYF. The CDR3 nucleotides read TGCAGTGCTAAACGGGGGGCCAGAGAGACCCAGTACTTC.

This chain uses TRBV5-1 with TRBJ1-1; TRBD1 aligns across 8 bases. J gave up 5 bases and V 3 bases, and 9 bases lay outside the gene matches. Germline V CDR1 and CDR2: SGHRS, YFSETQ. This CDR3 is built from 15 residues. The CDR3 DNA reads as TGCGCCAGCAGCTCGAAAGGACAGGGTGGGACTGAAGCTTTCTTT. This translates into CASSSKGQGGTEAFF.

The rearrangement joins TRBV12-3 or TRBV12-4 to TRBJ2-1; tentatively, D is TRBD1 (6 bases). This CDR3 comprises 14 residues. Trimming left V 6 bases short and J 3 bases short, with 12 bases between. The CDR3 here is CASSVVGGYNEQFF. For the CDR3, the DNA is TGTGCCAGCAGCGTAGTAGGGGGCTACAATGAGCAGTTCTTC.

This rearrangement joins TRBV6-5 to TRBJ1-2; 7 nucleotides line up with TRBD1. Unmatched junction bases numbered 3, after V lost 4 bases and J lost 4 bases. Per the germline V gene, CDR1 is MNHEY and CDR2 is SVGAGI. This CDR3 spans 13 amino acids. This chain's CDR3 is CASSWTGSYGYTF. The CDR3 DNA is TGTGCCAGCAGTTGGACAGGTTCCTATGGCTACACCTTC.

This chain uses TRBV6-5 with TRBJ1-2; TRBD1 is a possible D gene (5 bases). In germline, CDR1 is MNHEY, CDR2 SVGAGI. The CDR3 runs to 14 residues. The ends were cut back, 0 bases at V and 2 bases at J, with 7 bases in the middle. CDR3 protein: CASSYSWDNYGYTF. CDR3 coding DNA: TGTGCCAGCAGTTACTCGTGGGACAACTATGGCTACACCTTC.

Note on this clonotype: The germline gene is not matched at one end of the junction; a read error may be the cause. The rearrangement links TRBV6-5 to TRBJ1-1, with D uncertain. The CDR3 covers 14 residues. The germline gives CDR1 MNHEY, CDR2 SVGAGI. The CDR3 is CASGYSGVYEVAFF. CDR3 coding DNA: TGTGCCAGCGGTTACTCCGGGGTCTACGAAGTAGCTTTCTTT.

The rearrangement links TRBV2 to TRBJ2-4; 9 bases are shared with TRBD1. The germline CDR1 and CDR2 sequences are SNHLY and FYNNEI. The CDR3 contains 16 residues. V was pared by 8 bases and J by 0 bases, with 8 bases of the junction left unmatched. CDR3 DNA: TGTGCCAGCGCCGAAGGGACAGGGCGAGCCAAAAACATTCAGTACTTC. Translated, it gives CASAEGTGRAKNIQYF.